This T cell receptor beta chain was obtained from a study of identical twins. General study points: With monozygotic twins, out-of-frame TCR alpha sharing exceeded what models estimated. For cord blood, abundant beta clonotypes had fewer insertions, unlike memory repertoires, which showed none.

Note on this clonotype: Antigen unknown.

MiXCR was run by TCRdb on the 5' RACE reads, yielding one entry per CDR3 protein. The sample records about 530,000 distinct CDR3 sequences, approximately 20% being singletons. This sample was also put to use in a study of yellow fever vaccine responses in identical twins.

This clonotype was sampled from a young woman in good health. Sequencing was carried out using CD4+ T cells sorted from blood.

The CDR3 loop reads CSAPTSGREAEQFF. The CDR3 DNA follows: TGCAGTGCGCCGACTAGCGGGAGGGAAGCTGAGCAGTTCTTC. V and J are TRBV20-1 and TRBJ2-1; 14 positions match TRBD2. Germline loops: CDR1 DFQATT, CDR2 SNEGSKA (reference sequence). The CDR3 sequence is 14 residues long. Trimming removed 6 bases from V and 9 bases from J; junction bases left unmatched: 7.